This T cell receptor (beta chain) is drawn from a study of shared clonotypes between healthy human individuals. Study summary: Per-donor plates numbered three CD4 naive, three CD4 memory, two CD8 naive and one CD8 memory.

Positively selected for CCR7, the CD45RO-negative cells used as naive CD8 cells excluded terminally differentiated effector memory CD45RA+ cells. Every donor was a Caucasian adult from Nashville, Tennessee. Overall study results and limits: Non-shared clonotypes had lower generation probabilities than those shared by all four donors.

This clone was seen once. The target antigen is unknown. Libraries were prepared by immunoSEQ multiplex PCR; TCRdb keeps only in-frame clonotypes and omits some of them. The table includes about 800,000 clones, approximately 96% detected once. CDR1 and CDR2 (germline): MNHNS, SASEGT. This CDR3 is built from 13 residues. The receptor was isolated from a man aged 30 to 39 in good health. Sequencing was performed on naive CD8+ T cells sorted from blood. The chain is built from TRBV6-1 and TRBJ2-2; D may be TRBD2 (5 bases). DNA for the CDR3: TGTGCTTCACTCGGGACGAACACCGGGGAGCTGTTTTTT. The encoded protein is CASLGTNTGELFF.